Each of the 19 T cell receptor beta chains below was sequenced from the same sample in a study of blood T cell repertoires in COVID-19. The table came from immunoSEQ multiplex PCR; TCRdb's copy has only in-frame clones and leaves some out. This sample has 200,000 to 300,000 clones, with roughly 86% found just once. Sequencing input: peripheral blood. All receptors derive from a woman aged 60-75 years with COVID-19, enrolled during active disease.

This clone was recorded once. The chain combines TRBV21-1 with TRBJ1-2. TRBV21-1 is a pseudogene locus. The CDR3 sequence is 16 residues long. The CDR3 loop is CASSKVKLPADYGYTF. For the CDR3, the DNA is TGTGCCAGCAGCAAAGTTAAACTTCCAGCGGACTATGGCTACACCTTC.

The V and J genes are TRBV3-1 (or the pseudogene TRBV3-2) and TRBJ2-7; perhaps TRBD2 as D (5 bases). The germline V and J ends were trimmed by 0 bases and 7 bases, with 10 bases remaining between them. The CDR3 contains 13 residues. Germline assignment: CDR1 LGHDT and CDR2 YNNKEL (reference sequence). The CDR3 DNA is TGTGCCAGCAGCCAAGAAAGAGGGCGAGAGCAGTACTTC. Its protein product is CASSQERGREQYF.

This clone was detected once. V and J are TRBV6-4 and TRBJ1-1; weak D call: TRBD1 (6 bases). The CDR3 covers 13 residues. The germline V gene has CDR1 MRHNA and CDR2 SNTAGT. V shed 6 bases and J shed 0 bases, with 8 bases lying between them. CDR3 sequence (DNA): TGTGCCAGCAGACAGGGCCTGAACACTGAAGCTTTCTTT. Translation: CASRQGLNTEAFF.

J is TRBJ1-5 and V is TRBV6-5; D possibly corresponds to TRBD1 (6 bases). The CDR3 totals 15 residues. From germline, CDR1 is MNHEY and CDR2 SVGAGI. V gave up 6 bases and J gave up 5 bases, with 17 bases separating them. DNA for the CDR3: TGTGCCAGCAGACAGGGTTTTATGGATTATCAGCCCCAGCATTTT. It codes for CASRQGFMDYQPQHF.

J is TRBJ2-1 and V is TRBV11-2; 10 positions agree with TRBD2. CDR1 SGHAT and CDR2 FQNNGV come from the germline V gene. The ends lost 4 bases at V and 10 bases at J; junction bases unmatched: 19. The CDR3 is 18 residues long. The CDR3 loop reads CASSSTRLVSGRGGEQFF. CDR3 nucleotide sequence: TGTGCCAGCAGCTCCACCCGACTAGTCAGCGGGAGGGGAGGCGAGCAGTTCTTC.

V usage is TRBV5-1 and J usage is TRBJ2-7, with 13 positions matching TRBD2. Germline V gene lookup returns CDR1 SGHRS and CDR2 YFSETQ. The CDR3 is 16 amino acids. The trim removed 4 bases at V and 0 bases at J, leaving 4 bases unmatched. This CDR3 is CASSAGLAGVSYEQYF. The CDR3 region has the DNA TGCGCCAGCAGCGCAGGACTAGCGGGAGTCTCCTACGAGCAGTACTTC. The full variable domain, its missing parts supplied by reference TRBV5-1 and TRBJ2-7, is KAGVTQTPRYLIKTRGQQVTLSCSPISGHRSVSWYQQTPGQGLQFLFEYFSETQRNKGNFPGRFSGRQFSNSRSEMNVSTLELGDSALYLCASSAGLAGVSYEQYFGPGTRLTVT.

V gene TRBV19 combines with J gene TRBJ2-1; 9 nucleotides line up with TRBD2. The CDR3 covers 15 residues. CDR1 and CDR2 from the germline V gene are LNHDA and SQIVND (reference sequence). After removal of 6 bases from V and 3 bases from J, the junction contained 6 bases not matched to a gene. This CDR3 is CASRQLAGHYNEQFF. CDR3 DNA sequence: TGTGCCAGTAGACAGCTAGCGGGACACTACAATGAGCAGTTCTTC.

V usage is TRBV9 and J usage is TRBJ2-6; 7 bases agree with TRBD1. The CDR3 has 16 residues. The germline V gene has CDR1 SGDLS and CDR2 YYNGEE. V lost 1 base, J lost 2 bases, and 3 bases stayed unmatched. The CDR3 DNA reads TGTGCCAGCAGCGTACACAGGGGAACTGGGGCCAACGTCCTGACTTTC. Translation: CASSVHRGTGANVLTF.

The chain links TRBV27 to TRBJ2-1; the D is unclear. CDR1 is MNHEY and CDR2 is SMNVEV in the germline V gene (reference sequence). The germline V and J ends were trimmed by 1 base and 2 bases, with 9 bases remaining between them. This CDR3 comprises 15 residues. The CDR3 sequence is CASSLFLGTYNEQFF. As DNA, the CDR3 is TGTGCCAGCAGTTTATTCCTAGGCACCTACAATGAGCAGTTCTTC.

The V gene is TRBV7-9, the J gene TRBJ1-2, with 11 bases aligning to TRBD1. This CDR3 comprises 15 residues. Germline V gene lookup returns CDR1 SEHNR and CDR2 FQNEAQ (reference sequence). The junction had 4 bases not matched to a gene; V was cut back by 6 bases and J by 1 base. CDR3 protein: CASRPDRGLNYGYTF. CDR3 bases: TGTGCCAGCAGACCGGACAGGGGGCTTAACTATGGCTACACCTTC.

The chain has TRBV18 and TRBJ1-2, with 7 bases that match TRBD1. Trimming took 3 bases from V and 6 from J; bases not matched to a gene: 10. Germline V gene data show CDR1 as KGHSH and CDR2 as LQKENI. The CDR3 is 15 amino acids. The CDR3 DNA follows: TGTGCCAGCTCACCGCGACAGGGCCGAAAGAATGGCTACACCTTC. Translated: CASSPRQGRKNGYTF.

This clone appeared once. The chain couples TRBV15 to TRBJ2-2; 9 nucleotides agree with TRBD1. The germline CDR1 and CDR2 sequences are LNHNV and YYDKDF (reference sequence). The ends lost 1 base at V and 1 base at J; junction bases unmatched: 4. The CDR3 extends over 17 amino acids. The CDR3 DNA is TGTGCCACCAGCAGAGGACAGGGGGAGGGGAACACCGGGGAGCTGTTTTTT. It yields the protein CATSRGQGEGNTGELFF.

The chain recombines TRBV30 with TRBJ1-1, with 10 bases aligning to TRBD1. CDR3 size: 18 residues. Trimming at V came to 0 bases and at J to 4 bases, leaving 14 bases not matched to a gene. CDR1 is GTSNPN and CDR2 is SVGIG in the germline V gene (reference sequence). Written as DNA, the CDR3 is TGTGCCTGGAGTGTCCCGACAGGGGGCACGACAACAGGCACTGAAGCTTTCTTT. It yields the protein CAWSVPTGGTTTGTEAFF.

The CDR3 DNA is TGTGCCAGCTCCTTCGGGGTACAGGGAGAGGAGCCCCAGCATTTT. Translation: CASSFGVQGEEPQHF. V usage is TRBV7-8 and J usage is TRBJ1-5; possible D gene TRBD1, 6 bases. Per the germline V gene, CDR1 is SGHVS and CDR2 is FQNEAQ. The CDR3 runs 15 residues. Trimming stripped 8 bases from V and 8 bases from J, with 22 bases between.

This chain links TRBV7-2 with TRBJ2-1, with a possible D match to TRBD1 (5 bases). V was cut by 1 base and J by 4 bases, with 11 bases left in between. Per the germline V gene, CDR1 is SGHTA and CDR2 is FQGNSA. The CDR3 is 15 amino acids. The CDR3 coding sequence is TGTGCCAGCAGCTTAGTAGGGGCTCCATACAATGAGCAGTTCTTC. This codes for CASSLVGAPYNEQFF.

The chain has TRBV20-1 and TRBJ1-1, with D uncertain. CDR1 and CDR2 (germline): DFQATT, SNEGSKA (reference sequence). The CDR3 extends over 12 amino acids. The V gene lost 3 bases and the J gene lost 3 bases, with 8 bases spanning the gap. CDR3 sequence reads: CSASLHYTEAFF. DNA for the CDR3: TGCAGTGCTAGTTTGCACTACACTGAAGCTTTCTTT.

The DNA of the CDR3 is TGTGCCAGCAGCGTAGATTCCTCGTCGACAGGGTTCGTCCCCTCAGGCACAGATACGCAGTATTTT. Translating it yields CASSVDSSSTGFVPSGTDTQYF. The chain joins TRBV9 to TRBJ2-3; TRBD1 agrees at 7 bases. With 0 bases clipped from V and 1 base from J, the junction kept 23 bases outside the gene matches. CDR3 length: 22 amino acids. The germline V gene encodes CDR1 SGDLS and CDR2 YYNGEE.

This clone was seen a few times. V usage is TRBV5-1 and J usage is TRBJ1-4; TRBD1 matches at 12 bases. CDR1 is SGHRS and CDR2 is YFSETQ in the germline V gene. Trimming removed 4 bases from V and 8 bases from J; junction bases left unmatched: 3. The CDR3 extends over 14 amino acids. This chain's CDR3 is CASSRDRGLEKLFF. The CDR3, as DNA: TGCGCCAGCAGCCGGGACAGGGGGCTAGAAAAACTGTTTTTT.

This clone came up a few times. The rearrangement uses TRBV4-3 and TRBJ2-3; possible D gene TRBD2, 6 bases. The CDR3 is 16 amino acids. Germline V gives CDR1 LGHNA, CDR2 YSLEER. Trimming stripped 2 bases from V and 0 bases from J, with 12 bases between. CDR3 in DNA: TGCGCCAGCAGCCAAAACTTCGGGACTAGCACAGATACGCAGTATTTT. It encodes CASSQNFGTSTDTQYF.